The 30 T cell receptor beta chains below come from one sample, sequenced in a study of T-cell memory formation after mild COVID-19. TCRdb re-called the 5' RACE reads through MiXCR, storing one row per CDR3 protein. The sample includes 400,000 to 450,000 distinct CDR3 sequences, 18% seen only once; the top ten take approximately 21%. What was sequenced was PBMCs or a T cell subset sorted from them (not recorded which). These receptors came from a man aged 18 to 35 who had mild COVID-19 (a few samples of this study predate the infection). Cell type and time point are not known.

This clonotype has more than one count but fewer than ten. This chain uses TRBV5-1 with TRBJ2-1; perhaps TRBD2 as D (5 bases). Trimming took 0 bases from V and 2 from J, leaving 9 bases between them. The CDR3 sequence is 15 residues long. Germline lookup yields CDR1 SGHRS and CDR2 YFSETQ. CDR3 amino acids: CASSLAEGPYNEQFF. The CDR3, as DNA: TGCGCCAGCAGCTTGGCTGAGGGCCCCTACAATGAGCAGTTCTTC.

This chain links TRBV5-1 with TRBJ2-1; 13 bases align to TRBD2. CDR1 and CDR2 (germline): SGHRS, YFSETQ. The V gene end was trimmed by 5 bases and the J gene end by 6 bases; junction bases not matched to a gene: 5. The CDR3 is 15 amino acids. The CDR3: CASRYGLAGANEQFF. CDR3 nucleotide sequence: TGCGCCAGCAGATACGGACTAGCGGGGGCCAATGAGCAGTTCTTC.

The chain carries TRBV7-2 and TRBJ2-7; 11 nucleotides agree with TRBD2. The CDR3 sequence is 16 residues long. The junction had 11 bases not matched to a gene; V was cut back by 4 bases and J by 6 bases. Germline V gene data show CDR1 as SGHTA and CDR2 as FQGNSA. The CDR3 sequence is CASSSSLSGGAFEQYF. For the CDR3, the DNA is TGTGCCAGCAGCTCCTCCCTTAGCGGGGGGGCGTTCGAGCAGTACTTC.

This chain connects TRBV7-2 to TRBJ2-1; TRBD2 aligns across 9 bases. The V gene end was trimmed by 4 bases and the J gene end by 2 bases; junction bases not matched to a gene: 6. This CDR3 region has 16 residues. Germline V CDR1 and CDR2: SGHTA, FQGNSA. CDR3 region: CASSSIQRGAYNEQFF. CDR3 sequence (DNA): TGTGCCAGCAGCTCAATACAGCGGGGGGCCTACAATGAGCAGTTCTTC.

This clonotype was detected only a few times. The V and J genes are TRBV7-9 and TRBJ1-5; 8 bases line up with TRBD1. Germline V lookup: CDR1 SEHNR, CDR2 FQNEAQ (reference sequence). This CDR3 has 16 amino acids. Losses at the gene ends were 1 base for V and 3 bases for J; bases not matched to a gene: 5. CDR3 bases: TGTGCCAGCAGCTTAGAAGGACAGGGCGACAATCAGCCCCAGCATTTT. Protein sequence: CASSLEGQGDNQPQHF.

The genes are TRBV12-3 or TRBV12-4 and TRBJ1-3; tentatively, D is TRBD1 (5 bases). The CDR3 totals 15 residues. V lost 5 bases, J lost 0 bases, and 11 bases lay in between. The CDR3 here is CASSRDVGSGNTIYF. The CDR3 nucleotides read TGTGCCAGCAGTAGGGACGTAGGCTCTGGAAACACCATATATTTT.

The chain employs TRBV15 and TRBJ2-5; 9 bases are a match to TRBD2. CDR1 is LNHNV and CDR2 is YYDKDF in the germline V gene (reference sequence). V trimming: 0 bases; J trimming: 4 bases; junction bases outside the gene matches: 12. The CDR3 consists of 18 residues. The CDR3 nucleotides read TGTGCCACCAGCAGAGATGAATCGCGGGGGGGCCTGCGAGAGACCCAGTACTTC. Translated, it gives CATSRDESRGGLRETQYF.

This chain uses TRBV15 with TRBJ2-3; 8 positions agree with TRBD2. Germline CDR1 and CDR2: LNHNV and YYDKDF (reference sequence). V was clipped by 5 bases and J by 2 bases; unmatched bases: 9. This CDR3 spans 16 amino acids. CDR3 DNA: TGTGCCACCAGCTCCCGACTAGCGAGGAACACAGATACGCAGTATTTT. This encodes CATSSRLARNTDTQYF.

This clonotype came up a few times. The chain uses TRBV2 and TRBJ1-2; D perhaps matches TRBD1 (6 bases). Trimming left V 0 bases short and J 4 bases short, with 15 bases between. The CDR3 consists of 16 residues. Germline CDR1 reads SNHLY; CDR2 reads FYNNEI. The CDR3 protein is CASSEASRGLSYGYTF. CDR3 DNA sequence: TGTGCCAGCAGTGAAGCCAGCCGGGGGCTTAGCTATGGCTACACCTTC.

The table lists this clonotype with a few counts. The rearrangement joins TRBV7-9 to TRBJ2-1, with 7 bases aligning to TRBD1. The CDR3 length is 15 residues. The junction had 8 bases not matched to a gene; V was cut back by 5 bases and J by 4 bases. Per the germline V gene, CDR1 is SEHNR and CDR2 is FQNEAQ (reference sequence). The CDR3 nucleotides are TGTGCCAGCAGCCCTGGACAGGAACAATACAATGAGCAGTTCTTC. This codes for CASSPGQEQYNEQFF.

The chain employs TRBV20-1 and TRBJ1-1; 10 bases are a match to TRBD1. The V and J ends lost 5 bases and 4 bases, in that order; junction bases with no gene match: 7. The CDR3 covers 14 residues. The germline gives CDR1 DFQATT, CDR2 SNEGSKA (reference sequence). CDR3 in amino acids: CSAPRQGAGTEAFF. The CDR3 DNA sequence: TGCAGTGCTCCCCGACAGGGGGCAGGCACTGAAGCTTTCTTT.

This clonotype was found many times. The chain combines TRBV7-9 with TRBJ2-3; 7 bases agree with TRBD2. Germline V gene sequence: CDR1 SEHNR, CDR2 FQNEAQ (reference sequence). V lost 7 bases and J lost 2; bases outside the gene matches: 9. The CDR3 has 15 amino acids. Here the CDR3 reads CASTPKGTNTDTQYF. CDR3 sequence (DNA): TGTGCCAGCACCCCCAAGGGGACTAACACAGATACGCAGTATTTT.

The sample holds a few counts of this clonotype. The gene calls are TRBV3-1 and TRBJ1-2; D unclear. The germline V gene has CDR1 LGHDT and CDR2 YNNKEL (reference sequence). Trimming took 4 bases from V and 7 from J, leaving 25 bases between them. This CDR3 region has 17 residues. The CDR3 DNA sequence: TGTGCCAGCAGCCCCTTCATATACGGAGCCGGCGAGGGTGGCTACACCTTC. Amino acids: CASSPFIYGAGEGGYTF.

This clonotype was detected only a few times. The V and J genes are TRBV7-2 and TRBJ1-5; a possible D gene is TRBD1 (5 bases). CDR3 length: 13 amino acids. Germline loops: CDR1 SGHTA, CDR2 FQGNSA. The ends were cut back, 8 bases at V and 7 bases at J, with 15 bases in the middle. The CDR3: CASSSGIEQPQHF. The CDR3 nucleotides read TGTGCCAGCTCGTCAGGGATAGAGCAGCCCCAGCATTTT.

This clonotype was detected only a few times. V is TRBV6-5 and J is TRBJ1-1; perhaps TRBD1 as D (6 bases). Germline V gives CDR1 MNHEY, CDR2 SVGAGI. The CDR3 runs to 16 residues. Deletions cut 6 bases from V and 1 base from J, with 18 bases between. In nucleotides, the CDR3 is TGTGCCAGCAGAAAGGTGGGGGGGCGATCGAACACTGAAGCTTTCTTT. Residues: CASRKVGGRSNTEAFF.

The chain carries TRBV11-2 and TRBJ1-1, with no clear D. Germline V gene sequence: CDR1 SGHAT, CDR2 FQNNGV. The V and J ends lost 5 bases and 0 bases respectively, with 13 bases between them. The CDR3 extends over 15 amino acids. CDR3 coding DNA: TGTGCCAGCAGCCACGGTGGGCGAGTGAACACTGAAGCTTTCTTT. Amino acid sequence: CASSHGGRVNTEAFF. The full variable domain, in which reference TRBV11-2 and TRBJ1-1 provide the parts outside the CDR3, is EAGVAQSPRYKIIEKRQSVAFWCNPISGHATLYWYQQILGQGPKLLIQFQNNGVVDDSQLPKDRFSAERLKGVDSTLKIQPAKLEDSAVYLCASSHGGRVNTEAFFGQGTRLTVV.

DNA for the CDR3: TGTGCCAGCATCACGAGGGGGATGAACACTGAAGCTTTCTTT. Translated, it gives CASITRGMNTEAFF. The chain carries TRBV6-6 and TRBJ1-1; a possible D gene is TRBD1 (6 bases). The germline CDR1 and CDR2 sequences are MNHNY and SVGAGI (reference sequence). The CDR3 has 14 amino acids. V gave up 7 bases and J gave up 0 bases, with 12 bases separating them.

This clonotype has just a few counts. V gene TRBV12-3 or TRBV12-4 combines with J gene TRBJ2-1; D gene uncertain. The germline V and J ends were trimmed by 4 bases and 2 bases, with 6 bases remaining between them. The CDR3 totals 13 residues. The CDR3 here is CASSWVPYNEQFF. The DNA for the CDR3 is TGTGCCAGCAGTTGGGTCCCCTACAATGAGCAGTTCTTC.

This clonotype was detected a few times. The gene calls are TRBV12-3 or TRBV12-4 and TRBJ1-3, with D possibly TRBD1 on 5 matching bases. The CDR3 sequence is 15 residues long. V lost 3 bases to trimming and J lost 0 bases, with 9 bases between them. Written as DNA, the CDR3 is TGTGCCAGCAGTTTCCAGGGCCTCTCTGGAAACACCATATATTTT. Residues: CASSFQGLSGNTIYF.

The chain employs TRBV4-1 and TRBJ2-5; 9 nucleotides line up with TRBD2. CDR1 and CDR2 (germline): MGHRA, YSYEKL. CDR3 length: 17 residues. Trimming removed 0 bases from V and 0 bases from J; junction bases left unmatched: 5. The CDR3 bases are TGCGCCAGCAGCCAAGATGGCGGGGGGGAGTACCAAGAGACCCAGTACTTC. This gives the protein CASSQDGGGEYQETQYF.

This clonotype was observed at least ten times. The V call is TRBV2, the J call TRBJ1-6; no definite D call. Germline V gene sequence: CDR1 SNHLY, CDR2 FYNNEI. CDR3 length: 15 residues. Trimming shortened V by 7 bases and J by 0 bases, and 10 bases separated the two germline ends. This CDR3 reads CASNPPPSYNSPLHF. The DNA for the CDR3 is TGTGCCAGCAATCCACCTCCCTCCTATAATTCACCCCTCCACTTT.

This chain uses TRBV10-3 with TRBJ2-1; D gene ambiguous. Germline V gene sequence: CDR1 ENHRY, CDR2 SYGVKD. With 10 bases removed from V and 8 bases from J, the gap between germline ends came to 21 bases. The CDR3 extends over 14 amino acids. The CDR3 reads CANSLTSSMDEQFF. DNA of the CDR3: TGTGCCAACTCGCTTACCAGTTCTATGGATGAGCAGTTCTTC.

There are a few counts of this clonotype. The chain couples TRBV20-1 to TRBJ1-6; TRBD1 matches 7 bases. CDR1 is DFQATT and CDR2 is SNEGSKA in the germline V gene (reference sequence). J lost 8 bases, V lost 2 bases, and 3 bases had no gene match. The CDR3 loop spans 13 amino acids. This CDR3 is CSARWDRDSPLHF. DNA for the CDR3: TGCAGTGCTAGATGGGACAGAGATTCACCCCTCCACTTT.

This sequence joins TRBV7-2 and TRBJ1-6; D not resolved. The ends were cut back, 1 base at V and 9 bases at J, with 10 bases in the middle. Germline-derived CDR1 and CDR2 are SGHTA and FQGNSA. This CDR3 region has 14 residues. The CDR3 is CASSLEGIGSPLHF. For the CDR3, the DNA is TGTGCCAGCAGCTTAGAAGGGATCGGTTCACCCCTCCACTTT.

This clonotype was observed a few times. The chain joins TRBV2 to TRBJ1-2, with D perhaps TRBD1 (5 bases). The length of the CDR3 is 13 residues. V was clipped by 7 bases and J by 5 bases, with 14 bases between them. Germline CDR1 SNHLY, CDR2 FYNNEI. The CDR3 DNA reads as TGTGCCAGCACCACGGTCGAGGGGTATGGCTACACCTTC. Protein: CASTTVEGYGYTF.

The chain joins TRBV20-1 to TRBJ2-1, with TRBD2 identical over 9 bases. This CDR3 has 14 amino acids. Germline CDR1 reads DFQATT; CDR2 reads SNEGSKA (reference sequence). The ends lost 5 bases at V and 6 bases at J; junction bases unmatched: 8. The CDR3 nucleotides read TGCAGTGCTCCTATAGCGGGGGAGGGCAATGAGCAGTTCTTC. Translating gives CSAPIAGEGNEQFF.

The chain recombines TRBV30 with TRBJ1-2, with TRBD1 as a possible D gene (5 bases). Trimming shortened V by 0 bases and J by 8 bases, and 10 bases separated the two germline ends. This CDR3 comprises 12 residues. CDR1 GTSNPN and CDR2 SVGIG come from the germline V gene (reference sequence). The CDR3 spells CAWSVGRGGYTF. The DNA for the CDR3 is TGTGCCTGGAGTGTGGGGCGGGGAGGCTACACCTTC.

This clonotype showed up just a few times. This chain links TRBV12-3 or TRBV12-4 with TRBJ1-4, with D unclear. V lost 2 bases and J 7 bases, leaving 11 bases between the germline ends. The CDR3 covers 14 residues. The CDR3 is CASSLYPWGEKLFF. The DNA of the CDR3 is TGTGCCAGCAGTTTATACCCGTGGGGTGAAAAACTGTTTTTT.

The sample holds a few counts of this clonotype. This chain connects TRBV2 to TRBJ1-1; D not certain. The CDR3 totals 11 residues. V was cut by 8 bases and J by 7 bases, with 11 bases left in between. The V gene's germline CDR1 is SNHLY and CDR2 FYNNEI. The CDR3: CASSYNLEAFF. CDR3 sequence (DNA): TGTGCCAGCTCCTACAACCTTGAAGCTTTCTTT.

The chain has TRBV29-1 and TRBJ1-5, with D maybe TRBD1 (6 bases). The CDR3 runs to 13 residues. Trimming removed 4 bases from V and 7 bases from J, with 14 bases in between. Germline loops: CDR1 SQVTM, CDR2 ANQGSEA. CDR3 nucleotide sequence: TGCAGCGTTGGGGCACAGGGCGGGCAGCCCCAGCATTTT. Translated, it gives CSVGAQGGQPQHF.